This TCR beta chain was sequenced during a study of T cell responses to AZD1222 COVID-19 vaccine. The J segment lost 6 bases and the V segment lost 3 bases, leaving 8 bases of the junction unmatched. This CDR3 has 17 residues. Germline assignment: CDR1 SGDLS and CDR2 YYNGEE. Only in-frame clones appear in the TCRdb table, and some are missing; sequencing was by immunoSEQ multiplex PCR. The sample lists roughly 110,000 clones, about 90% occurring once. The sequence derives from an adult who received the AZD1222 COVID-19 vaccine. The chain recombines TRBV9 with TRBJ2-1, with 14 bases identical to TRBD2. The sequencing used peripheral blood, collected 28 days after the second AZD1222 dose. The CDR3 DNA reads as TGTGCCAGCAGCGGGGGACTAGCGGGAGCCTCTGGCAATGAGCAGTTCTTC. This sequence encodes CASSGGLAGASGNEQFF.